Reported below is one T cell receptor beta chain. Its antigen is undetermined. The PCR used 60 Vbeta and 13 Jbeta primers. The repertoire was sequenced with immunoSEQ multiplex PCR; TCRdb's copy has only in-frame clones and lacks some. Among around 150,000 clones listed, nearly 80% were seen once. Trimming cost V 3 bases and J 8 bases, with 16 bases left between them. CDR3 length: 14 amino acids. Germline CDR1 is LNHNV and CDR2 is YYDKDF (reference sequence). These data originate in a study of cytomegalovirus exposure and HLA in healthy donors. Study-level findings and limits: One later analysis reportedly identified an Asian-associated ancestry cluster that showed fewer N-insertions than the approximately 710-donor mean. HLA allele associations emerged for about 16,000 TCR beta sequences in a later analysis, at 0.05 false discovery rate. Available immune exposure information covered CMV serostatus only.

The receptor comes from a male donor in good health and CMV-seronegative. The sequenced material came from PBMCs. V gene TRBV15 combines with J gene TRBJ1-2; TRBD1 is a possible D gene (6 bases). For the CDR3, the DNA is TGTGCCACCAGCAGCGCTCCCGCAGGGGAAGGCTACACCTTC. Protein: CATSSAPAGEGYTF.